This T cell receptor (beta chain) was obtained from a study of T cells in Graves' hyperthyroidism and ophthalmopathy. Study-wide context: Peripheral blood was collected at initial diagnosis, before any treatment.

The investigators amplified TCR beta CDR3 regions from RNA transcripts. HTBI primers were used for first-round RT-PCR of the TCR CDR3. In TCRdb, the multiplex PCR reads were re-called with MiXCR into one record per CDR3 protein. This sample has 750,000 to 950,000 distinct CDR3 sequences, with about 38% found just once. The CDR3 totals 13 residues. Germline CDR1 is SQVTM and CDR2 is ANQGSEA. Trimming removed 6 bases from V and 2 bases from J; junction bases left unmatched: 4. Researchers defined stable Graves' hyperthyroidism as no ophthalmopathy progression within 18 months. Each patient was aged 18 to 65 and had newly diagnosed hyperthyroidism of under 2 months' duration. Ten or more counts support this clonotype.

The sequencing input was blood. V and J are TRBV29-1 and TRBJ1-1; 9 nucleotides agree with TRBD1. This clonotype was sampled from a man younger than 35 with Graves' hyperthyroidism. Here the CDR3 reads CSVTQGANTEAFF. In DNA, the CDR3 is TGCAGCGTAACACAGGGGGCCAACACTGAAGCTTTCTTT.